A selection of T cell receptor beta chains follows, all from one sample in a study of metastatic and nonmetastatic thyroid tumors. TCRdb re-clonotyped the PCR reads through MiXCR. The table shows tens of thousands of clones, with 22% occurring only once. The sequenced sample consisted of blood. These TCRs come from a male donor with papillary thyroid cancer or a benign thyroid nodule (not recorded which). Some clones in this sample may be carry-over from other donors' samples. CDR3s include the opening cysteine and the closing phenylalanine or tryptophan. The D gene is left open where the match is weak. Expanded clones are given a class, and other clones once, few, many or no size at all.

D: .; V: TRBV4-1; length: 13; size: .; J: TRBJ2-7; CDR3: CASSQDAGYEQYF; DNA: TGCGCCAGCAGCCAAGACGCTGGGTACGAGCAGTACTTC
D: .; V: TRBV7-2; length: 15; size: .; J: TRBJ2-7; CDR3: CASSPGHQDFYEQYF; DNA: TGTGCCAGCAGCCCAGGGCATCAGGATTTTTACGAGCAGTACTTC
D: .; V: TRBV7-6; length: 16; size: few; J: TRBJ2-7; CDR3: CASSLVTGAALYEQYF; DNA: TGTGCCAGCAGCTTAGTTACAGGAGCCGCCCTCTACGAGCAGTACTTC
D: .; V: TRBV28; length: 12; size: .; J: TRBJ1-3; CDR3: CAGGPRGNTIYF; DNA: TGTGCGGGCGGGCCGAGGGGAAACACCATATATTTT
D: TRBD1; V: TRBV27; length: 15; size: many; J: TRBJ2-1; CDR3: CASSHRTGVYNEQFF; DNA: TGTGCCAGCAGTCACCGGACAGGGGTCTACAATGAGCAGTTCTTC
D: .; V: TRBV13; length: 14; size: .; J: TRBJ2-5; CDR3: CASSSETGGETQYF; DNA: TGTGCCAGCAGCTCCGAAACAGGTGGGGAGACCCAGTACTTC
D: .; V: TRBV2; length: 14; size: .; J: TRBJ2-5; CDR3: CASRPFGQSGTQYF; DNA: TGTGCCAGCAGGCCCTTCGGACAGTCTGGGACCCAGTACTTC
D: .; V: TRBV27; length: 15; size: few; J: TRBJ2-3; CDR3: CASSPLGGVTDTQYF; DNA: TGTGCCAGCAGTCCCTTGGGGGGCGTCACAGATACGCAGTATTTT
D: .; V: TRBV4-1; length: 18; size: many; J: TRBJ1-1; CDR3: CASSQWGDRSEANTEAFF; DNA: TGCGCCAGCAGCCAATGGGGGGATCGAAGCGAGGCGAACACTGAAGCTTTCTTT
D: TRBD2; V: TRBV5-1; length: 15; size: few; J: TRBJ2-1; CDR3: CASSLDVSGFNEQFF; DNA: TGCGCCAGCAGCTTGGATGTTAGCGGGTTCAATGAGCAGTTCTTC
D: .; V: TRBV7-2; length: 15; size: many; J: TRBJ2-7; CDR3: CASSSEQGSRYEQYF; DNA: TGTGCCAGCAGCTCAGAACAGGGTTCGAGGTACGAGCAGTACTTC
D: .; V: TRBV6-1; length: 15; size: many; J: TRBJ1-3; CDR3: CASSEDMGGGNTIYF; DNA: TGTGCCAGCAGTGAAGACATGGGTGGAGGAAACACCATATATTTT
D: TRBD1; V: TRBV5-1; length: 14; size: medium-sized; J: TRBJ1-1; CDR3: CASSLGQGAGEAFF; DNA: TGCGCCAGCAGCTTGGGACAGGGGGCGGGTGAAGCTTTCTTT
D: .; V: TRBV20-1; length: 14; size: few; J: TRBJ1-4; CDR3: CSARVLGEDEKLFF; DNA: TGCAGTGCTAGAGTGTTAGGGGAGGATGAAAAACTGTTTTTT
D: TRBD2; V: TRBV11-2; length: 17; size: few; J: TRBJ2-1; CDR3: CASSLYPISGSLNEQFF; DNA: TGTGCCAGCAGCTTATACCCCATAAGCGGGAGTTTGAATGAGCAGTTCTTC
D: .; V: TRBV12-3/TRBV12-4; length: 14; size: many; J: TRBJ2-2; CDR3: CASSFTTNTGELFF; DNA: TGTGCCAGCAGTTTTACCACGAACACCGGGGAGCTGTTTTTT
D: .; V: TRBV6-1; length: 16; size: many; J: TRBJ1-2; CDR3: CASSEYSSLSNYGYTF; DNA: TGTGCCAGCAGTGAATATAGCAGTTTATCTAACTATGGCTACACCTTC
D: TRBD1; V: TRBV25-1; length: 16; size: .; J: TRBJ1-3; CDR3: CASSESGRGLANTIYF; DNA: TGTGCCAGCAGTGAATCAGGCAGGGGGTTGGCAAACACCATATATTTT
D: .; V: TRBV4-3; length: 15; size: .; J: TRBJ2-3; CDR3: CASSQEGALRDTQYF; DNA: TGCGCCAGCAGCCAAGAGGGGGCCCTCAGGGATACGCAGTATTTT
D: .; V: TRBV7-9; length: 13; size: .; J: TRBJ1-2; CDR3: CASSLAEFYGYTF; DNA: TGTGCCAGCAGCTTAGCGGAGTTCTATGGCTACACCTTC
D: .; V: TRBV20-1; length: 14; size: many; J: TRBJ1-2; CDR3: CSAFLGRDFYGYTF; DNA: TGCAGTGCCTTTTTAGGGAGGGACTTCTATGGCTACACCTTC
D: TRBD1; V: TRBV30; length: 13; size: many; J: TRBJ1-6; CDR3: CACAGQGESPLHF; DNA: TGTGCCTGTGCCGGACAGGGGGAATCACCCCTCCACTTT
D: .; V: TRBV24-1; length: 12; size: many; J: TRBJ1-2; CDR3: CATRGLNYGYTF; DNA: TGTGCCACCAGGGGACTGAACTATGGCTACACCTTC
D: .; V: TRBV24-1; length: 15; size: many; J: TRBJ2-1; CDR3: CATSVGQGLLNEQFF; DNA: TGTGCCACCAGTGTGGGGCAGGGGCTCCTGAATGAGCAGTTCTTC
D: .; V: TRBV24-1; length: 15; size: many; J: TRBJ2-1; CDR3: CATSGRDLAYAEQFF; DNA: TGTGCCACCAGTGGACGGGATCTAGCGTATGCTGAGCAGTTCTTC
D: TRBD1; V: TRBV2; length: 17; size: .; J: TRBJ2-7; CDR3: CASSEARSGTGGYEQYF; DNA: TGTGCCAGCAGTGAAGCCCGCTCCGGGACAGGGGGGTACGAGCAGTACTTC
D: .; V: TRBV3-1; length: 15; size: many; J: TRBJ2-2; CDR3: CASSQRSSVTGELFF; DNA: TGTGCCAGCAGCCAACGATCAAGCGTTACCGGGGAGCTGTTTTTT
D: TRBD2; V: TRBV5-1; length: 14; size: many; J: TRBJ2-1; CDR3: CASSLTSGGRQQFF; DNA: TGCGCCAGCAGCTTGACTAGCGGGGGCCGCCAGCAGTTCTTC
D: TRBD2; V: TRBV20-1; length: 16; size: .; J: TRBJ2-1; CDR3: CSARDAGTSNYNEQFF; DNA: TGCAGTGCTAGAGATGCCGGGACTAGCAACTACAATGAGCAGTTCTTC
D: .; V: TRBV27; length: 15; size: .; J: TRBJ1-4; CDR3: CASRSAGSPNEKLFF; DNA: TGTGCCAGCAGGTCGGCCGGGAGCCCAAATGAAAAACTGTTTTTT
D: TRBD2; V: TRBV6-4; length: 18; size: many; J: TRBJ2-3; CDR3: CASSDSRSSGGHTDTQYF; DNA: TGTGCCAGCAGTGACTCCCGCTCTAGCGGGGGTCACACAGATACGCAGTATTTT
D: .; V: TRBV3-1; length: 14; size: many; J: TRBJ1-1; CDR3: CASSLAAGSTEAFF; DNA: TGTGCCAGCAGCCTGGCCGCGGGGAGCACTGAAGCTTTCTTT
D: .; V: TRBV5-1; length: 14; size: .; J: TRBJ1-2; CDR3: CASSPPGGYYGYTF; DNA: TGCGCCAGCAGCCCTCCGGGAGGGTACTATGGCTACACCTTC
D: TRBD2; V: TRBV6-2/TRBV6-3; length: 16; size: many; J: TRBJ2-2; CDR3: CASSYGVGGTTGELFF; DNA: TGTGCCAGCAGTTACGGAGTGGGAGGGACCACCGGGGAGCTGTTTTTT
D: .; V: TRBV6-1; length: 16; size: many; J: TRBJ1-3; CDR3: CASGTVYSNSGNTIYF; DNA: TGTGCCAGCGGGACGGTGTACAGTAATTCTGGAAACACCATATATTTT
D: .; V: TRBV27; length: 13; size: many; J: TRBJ2-1; CDR3: CASSLSGPNEQFF; DNA: TGTGCCAGCAGTTTATCGGGCCCTAATGAGCAGTTCTTC
D: .; V: TRBV6-6; length: 16; size: .; J: TRBJ2-5; CDR3: CASSPSRGTAEETQYF; DNA: TGTGCCAGCAGTCCCTCGAGGGGTACAGCGGAAGAGACCCAGTACTTC
D: TRBD1; V: TRBV9; length: 15; size: few; J: TRBJ2-7; CDR3: CASSVGQGGIHEQYF; DNA: TGTGCCAGCAGCGTAGGACAGGGTGGGATCCACGAGCAGTACTTC
D: TRBD2; V: TRBV20-1; length: 18; size: many; J: TRBJ2-3; CDR3: CSARASGTSGRGTDTQYF; DNA: TGCAGTGCTAGAGCTTCCGGGACTAGCGGGAGGGGCACAGATACGCAGTATTTT
D: TRBD1; V: TRBV27; length: 14; size: many; J: TRBJ2-3; CDR3: CASSTTGGTDTQYF; DNA: TGTGCCAGCAGTACCACAGGGGGCACAGATACGCAGTATTTT
D: TRBD2; V: TRBV28; length: 17; size: many; J: TRBJ2-2; CDR3: CASSLMGLAVNTGELFF; DNA: TGTGCCAGCAGTTTAATGGGACTAGCGGTGAACACCGGGGAGCTGTTTTTT
D: TRBD2; V: TRBV5-1; length: 15; size: medium-sized; J: TRBJ2-7; CDR3: CASSLAAGARGEQYF; DNA: TGCGCCAGCAGCTTGGCGGCGGGAGCCCGAGGAGAGCAGTACTTC
D: TRBD1; V: TRBV20-1; length: 16; size: many; J: TRBJ1-3; CDR3: CSAREVGTGSGNTIYF; DNA: TGCAGTGCTAGAGAAGTCGGGACAGGGTCTGGAAACACCATATATTTT
D: .; V: TRBV19; length: 15; size: many; J: TRBJ2-1; CDR3: CASSSTDPLHRRQFF; DNA: TGTGCCAGTAGCTCAACTGACCCCCTTCATCGAAGGCAGTTCTTC
D: .; V: TRBV7-2; length: 13; size: many; J: TRBJ1-1; CDR3: CASSPSRVRKAFF; DNA: TGTGCCAGCAGCCCAAGCAGGGTGAGGAAAGCTTTCTTT
D: TRBD1; V: TRBV10-1; length: 15; size: many; J: TRBJ2-2; CDR3: CASSDGQGFTGELFF; DNA: TGCGCCAGCAGTGACGGACAGGGGTTCACCGGGGAGCTGTTTTTT
D: TRBD2; V: TRBV6-1; length: 15; size: .; J: TRBJ2-3; CDR3: CASSRLAASTDTQYF; DNA: TGTGCCAGCAGCAGACTAGCGGCTAGCACAGATACGCAGTATTTT
D: .; V: TRBV4-1; length: 14; size: many; J: TRBJ1-3; CDR3: CASSQDRAGNTIYF; DNA: TGCGCCAGCAGCCAAGACAGGGCTGGAAACACCATATATTTT
D: .; V: TRBV6-1; length: 15; size: many; J: TRBJ2-7; CDR3: CASSREFRTAYEQYF; DNA: TGTGCCAGCAGCCGTGAATTTCGGACAGCCTACGAGCAGTACTTC
D: TRBD1; V: TRBV10-3; length: 14; size: .; J: TRBJ1-2; CDR3: CAISARQGDYGYTF; DNA: TGTGCCATCAGTGCCAGACAGGGGGATTATGGCTACACCTTC
D: .; V: TRBV30; length: 11; size: many; J: TRBJ2-7; CDR3: CAWTAGSEQYF; DNA: TGTGCCTGGACGGCGGGGAGCGAGCAGTACTTC
D: .; V: TRBV6-1; length: 14; size: many; J: TRBJ1-5; CDR3: CASSAGISNQPQHF; DNA: TGTGCCAGCAGTGCTGGGATTAGCAATCAGCCCCAGCATTTT
D: TRBD1; V: TRBV30; length: 14; size: .; J: TRBJ1-5; CDR3: CAWNKGGEGQPQHF; DNA: TGTGCCTGGAACAAAGGGGGCGAAGGTCAGCCCCAGCATTTT
D: .; V: TRBV24-1; length: 13; size: .; J: TRBJ2-1; CDR3: CATGDLAEEEQFF; DNA: TGTGCCACCGGTGACCTTGCGGAGGAAGAGCAATTCTTC
D: TRBD2; V: TRBV30; length: 15; size: .; J: TRBJ2-3; CDR3: CAWSDSAGGADTQYF; DNA: TGTGCCTGGAGTGACTCAGCGGGAGGAGCAGATACGCAGTATTTT
D: .; V: TRBV2; length: 14; size: many; J: TRBJ1-5; CDR3: CASSVATSNQPQHF; DNA: TGTGCCAGCAGTGTAGCCACGAGCAATCAGCCCCAGCATTTT
D: TRBD2; V: TRBV7-8; length: 17; size: .; J: TRBJ2-2; CDR3: CASSPGTSGANTGELFF; DNA: TGTGCCAGCAGCCCGGGGACTAGCGGAGCTAACACCGGGGAGCTGTTTTTT